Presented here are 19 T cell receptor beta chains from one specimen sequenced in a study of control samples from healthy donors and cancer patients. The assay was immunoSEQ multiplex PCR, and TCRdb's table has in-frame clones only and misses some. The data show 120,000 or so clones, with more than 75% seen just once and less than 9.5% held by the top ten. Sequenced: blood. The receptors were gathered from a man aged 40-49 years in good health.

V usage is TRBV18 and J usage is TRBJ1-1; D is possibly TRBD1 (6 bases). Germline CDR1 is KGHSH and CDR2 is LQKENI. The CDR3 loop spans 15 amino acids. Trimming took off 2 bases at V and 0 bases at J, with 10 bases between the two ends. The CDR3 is CASSPGGHMNTEAFF. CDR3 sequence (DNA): TGTGCCAGCTCACCAGGGGGACACATGAACACTGAAGCTTTCTTT.

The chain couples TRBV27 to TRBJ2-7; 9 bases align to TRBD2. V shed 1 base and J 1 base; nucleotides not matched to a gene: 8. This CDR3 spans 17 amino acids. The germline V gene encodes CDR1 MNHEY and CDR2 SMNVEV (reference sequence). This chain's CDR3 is CASSLLGAGGSSYEQYF. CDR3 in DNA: TGTGCCAGCAGTTTATTAGGGGCGGGGGGGTCGTCCTACGAGCAGTACTTC.

For the CDR3, the DNA is TGTGCCAGCAGCACAGGGGGGCCCAATCAGCCCCAGCATTTT. This sequence encodes CASSTGGPNQPQHF. The V call is TRBV7-3, the J call TRBJ1-5; 8 nucleotides match TRBD1. The CDR3 contains 14 residues. V shed 5 bases and J 3 bases; nucleotides not matched to a gene: 3. Germline V gene sequence: CDR1 SGHTA, CDR2 FQGTGA.

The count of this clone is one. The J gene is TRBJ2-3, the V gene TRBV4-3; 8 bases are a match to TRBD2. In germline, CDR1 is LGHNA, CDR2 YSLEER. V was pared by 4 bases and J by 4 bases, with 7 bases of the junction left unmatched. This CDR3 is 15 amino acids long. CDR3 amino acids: CASSLLARGADTQYF. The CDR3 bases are TGCGCCAGCAGCCTTTTAGCGCGGGGGGCAGATACGCAGTATTTT.

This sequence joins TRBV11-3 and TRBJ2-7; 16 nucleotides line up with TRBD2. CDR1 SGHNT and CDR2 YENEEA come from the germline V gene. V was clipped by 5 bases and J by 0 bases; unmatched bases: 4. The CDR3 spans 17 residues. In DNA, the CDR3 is TGTGCCAGCAGCGGAGGGACTAGCGGGGGGGCCTCCTACGAGCAGTACTTC. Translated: CASSGGTSGGASYEQYF.

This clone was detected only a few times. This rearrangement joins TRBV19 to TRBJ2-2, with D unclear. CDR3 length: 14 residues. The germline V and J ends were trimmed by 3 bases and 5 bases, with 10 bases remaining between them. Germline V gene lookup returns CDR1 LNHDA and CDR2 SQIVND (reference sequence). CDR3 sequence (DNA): TGTGCCAGTAGTATGGACGGACGAACCGGGGAGCTGTTTTTT. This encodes CASSMDGRTGELFF.

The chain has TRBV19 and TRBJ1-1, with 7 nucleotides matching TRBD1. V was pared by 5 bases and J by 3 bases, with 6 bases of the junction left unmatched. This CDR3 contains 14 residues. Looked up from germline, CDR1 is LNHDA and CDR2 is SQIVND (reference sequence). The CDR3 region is CASSRGQVDTEAFF. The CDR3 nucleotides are TGTGCCAGTAGTCGTGGACAGGTTGACACTGAAGCTTTCTTT.

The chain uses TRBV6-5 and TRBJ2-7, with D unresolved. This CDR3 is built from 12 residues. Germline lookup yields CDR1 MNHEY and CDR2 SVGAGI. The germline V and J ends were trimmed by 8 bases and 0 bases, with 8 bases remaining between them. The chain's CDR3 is CASGPFSYEQYF. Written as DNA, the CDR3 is TGTGCCAGCGGCCCTTTCTCCTACGAGCAGTACTTC.

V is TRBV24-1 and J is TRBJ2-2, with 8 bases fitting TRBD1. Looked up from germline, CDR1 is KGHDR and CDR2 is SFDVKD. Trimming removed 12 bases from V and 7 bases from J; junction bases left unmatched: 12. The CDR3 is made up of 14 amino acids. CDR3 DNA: TGTGCCTCACGGCAGGACAGGGCGGGCGGGGAGCTGTTTTTT. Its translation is CASRQDRAGGELFF.

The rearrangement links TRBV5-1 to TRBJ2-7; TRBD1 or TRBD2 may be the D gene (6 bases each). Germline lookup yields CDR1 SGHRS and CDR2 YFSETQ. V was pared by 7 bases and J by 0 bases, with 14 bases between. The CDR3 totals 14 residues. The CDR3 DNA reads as TGCGCCAGCCGCAGGGGAGGTGACTCCTACGAGCAGTACTTC. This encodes CASRRGGDSYEQYF.

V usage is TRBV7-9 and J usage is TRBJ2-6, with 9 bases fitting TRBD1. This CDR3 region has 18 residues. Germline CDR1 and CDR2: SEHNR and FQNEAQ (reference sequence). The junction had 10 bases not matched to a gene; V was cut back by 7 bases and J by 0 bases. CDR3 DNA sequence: TGTGCCAGCAACCATTGGACAGGGGTCGACTCTGGGGCCAACGTCCTGACTTTC. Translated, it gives CASNHWTGVDSGANVLTF.

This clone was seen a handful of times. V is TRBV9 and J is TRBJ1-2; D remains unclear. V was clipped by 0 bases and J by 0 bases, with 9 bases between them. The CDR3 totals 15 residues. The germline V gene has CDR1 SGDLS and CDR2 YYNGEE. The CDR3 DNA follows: TGTGCCAGCAGCGTAGATGGCAGACCTAACTATGGCTACACCTTC. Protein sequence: CASSVDGRPNYGYTF.

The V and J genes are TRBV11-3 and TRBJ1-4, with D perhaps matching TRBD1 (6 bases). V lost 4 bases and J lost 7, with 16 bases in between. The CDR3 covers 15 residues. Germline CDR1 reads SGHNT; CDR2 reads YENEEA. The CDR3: CASSSSGTFGEKLFF. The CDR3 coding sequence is TGTGCCAGCAGCTCAAGCGGGACATTCGGTGAAAAACTGTTTTTT.

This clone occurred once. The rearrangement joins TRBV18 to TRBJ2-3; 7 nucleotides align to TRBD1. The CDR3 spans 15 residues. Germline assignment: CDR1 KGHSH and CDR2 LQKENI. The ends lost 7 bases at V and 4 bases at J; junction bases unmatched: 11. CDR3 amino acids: CASFRAQGMSDTQYF. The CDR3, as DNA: TGTGCCAGCTTCCGAGCACAGGGGATGTCAGATACGCAGTATTTT.

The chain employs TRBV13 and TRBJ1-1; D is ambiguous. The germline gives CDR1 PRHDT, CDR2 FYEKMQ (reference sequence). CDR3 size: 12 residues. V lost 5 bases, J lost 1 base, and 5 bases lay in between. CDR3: CASSPGNTEAFF. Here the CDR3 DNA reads TGTGCCAGCAGCCCGGGGAACACTGAAGCTTTCTTT. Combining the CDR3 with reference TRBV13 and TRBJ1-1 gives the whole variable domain AAGVIQSPRHLIKEKRETATLKCYPIPRHDTVYWYQQGPGQDPQFLISFYEKMQSDKGSIPDRFSAQQFSDYHSELNMSSLELGDSALYFCASSPGNTEAFFGQGTRLTVV.

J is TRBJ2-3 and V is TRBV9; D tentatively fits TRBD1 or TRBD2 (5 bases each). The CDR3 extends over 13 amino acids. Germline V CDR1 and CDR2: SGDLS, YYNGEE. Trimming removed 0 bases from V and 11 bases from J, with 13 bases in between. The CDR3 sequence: CASSVGLAGGQYF. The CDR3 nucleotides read TGTGCCAGCAGCGTAGGCCTTGCTGGGGGGCAGTATTTT.

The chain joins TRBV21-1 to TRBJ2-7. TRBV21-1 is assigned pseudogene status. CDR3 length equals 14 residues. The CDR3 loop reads CASSNGGRAGEQYF. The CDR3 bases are TGTGCCAGCAGCAACGGGGGCCGGGCGGGGGAGCAGTACTTC.

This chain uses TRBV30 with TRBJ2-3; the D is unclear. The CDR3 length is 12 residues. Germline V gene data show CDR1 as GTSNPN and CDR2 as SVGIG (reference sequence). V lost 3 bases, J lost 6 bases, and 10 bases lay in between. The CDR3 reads CAWSPGVDTQYF. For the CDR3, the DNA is TGTGCCTGGAGCCCCGGAGTGGATACGCAGTATTTT. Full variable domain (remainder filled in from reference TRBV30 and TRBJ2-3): SQTIHQWPATLVQPVGSPLSLECTVEGTSNPNLYWYRQAAGRGLQLLFYSVGIGQISSEVPQNLSASRPQDRQFILSSKKLLLSDSGFYLCAWSPGVDTQYFGPGTRLTVL.

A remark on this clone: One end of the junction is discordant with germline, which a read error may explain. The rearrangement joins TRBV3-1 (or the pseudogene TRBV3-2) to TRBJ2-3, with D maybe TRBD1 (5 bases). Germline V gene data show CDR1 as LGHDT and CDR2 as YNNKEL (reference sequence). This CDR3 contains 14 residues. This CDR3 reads CASSRAGSTGTQYF. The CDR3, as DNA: TGTGCCAGCAGCCGGGCTGGAAGCACAGGTACGCAGTATTTT.